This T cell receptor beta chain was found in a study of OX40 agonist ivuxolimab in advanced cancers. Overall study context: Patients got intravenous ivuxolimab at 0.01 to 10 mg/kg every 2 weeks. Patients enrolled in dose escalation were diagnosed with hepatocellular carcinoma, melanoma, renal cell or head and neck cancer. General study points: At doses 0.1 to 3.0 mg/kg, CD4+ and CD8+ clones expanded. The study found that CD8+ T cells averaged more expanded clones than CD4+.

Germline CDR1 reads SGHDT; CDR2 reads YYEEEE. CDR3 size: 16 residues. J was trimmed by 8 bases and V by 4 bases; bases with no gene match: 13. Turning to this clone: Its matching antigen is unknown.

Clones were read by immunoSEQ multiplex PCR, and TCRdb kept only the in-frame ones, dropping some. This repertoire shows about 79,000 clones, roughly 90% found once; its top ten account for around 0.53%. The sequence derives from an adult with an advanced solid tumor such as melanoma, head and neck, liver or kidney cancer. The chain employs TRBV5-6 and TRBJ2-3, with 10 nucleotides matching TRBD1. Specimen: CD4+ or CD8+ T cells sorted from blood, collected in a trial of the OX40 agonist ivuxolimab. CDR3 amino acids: CASSIMTGGPVGTQYF. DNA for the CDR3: TGTGCCAGCAGCATTATGACAGGGGGCCCTGTGGGTACGCAGTATTTT.